This TCR beta chain is drawn from a study of beta chain features in type 1 diabetes. It was via CD45RO/CCR7/CD25/CD127/CD95/CD27 that CD4+ naive, central memory, regulatory and stem cell-like memory cells were sorted. Once sorted, every population was more than 98% pure. Whole-study results and caveats: A potential PCR bias toward shorter templates would be equal in patient and control samples. Moderate but significant shortening of TCRB CDR3s was recorded in all four CD4+ subsets from Type 1 diabetes patients.

The CDR3 runs to 14 residues. V lost 0 bases and J lost 3, with 12 bases in between. CDR1 is GTSNPN, CDR2 SVGIG, per germline (reference sequence). Comments on this clone: The antigen is undetermined.

cDNA synthesis used the whole RNA isolate, giving expressed TCRB sequences. TCRdb's table, derived via immunoSEQ multiplex PCR, lists solely in-frame clones and lacks some. The sample lists 350,000 to 450,000 clones; approximately 15% were seen once. V is TRBV30 and J is TRBJ2-7, with D perhaps TRBD2 (6 bases). What was sequenced was naive CD4+ T cells from blood. This TCR was recovered from a woman under 30 in good health. The CDR3 nucleotides are TGTGCCTGGAGTGTACAGACGGGAGACTACGAGCAGTACTTC. Translating it yields CAWSVQTGDYEQYF.